A selection of T cell receptor beta chains follows, all from one sample in a study of identical twins. TCRdb re-derived calls from the 5' RACE reads in MiXCR, one entry per CDR3 protein. This sample has 310,000 or so distinct CDR3 sequences, with just under 9.5% found just once. The data also belong to a second study, concerning yellow fever vaccine responses in identical twins.

Sequencing input: CD8+ T cells sorted from blood. Receptor source: a woman aged 18-30 years in good health. Each CDR3 is given with its conserved first and last residue. The D gene is left open where the match is weak. The listing skips clone size in some rows; elsewhere it reads once, few, many or a size class.

NA	NA	TRBV12-3/TRBV12-4	TRBJ2-7	TGTGCCAGCAGTTTATTTCAGGCGACCTACGAGCAGTACTTC	CASSLFQATYEQYF
TRBD1	many	TRBV7-2	TRBJ2-7	TGTGCCAGCAGCTTAGCGTGGGGGTCAGGGGGCACCTACGAGCAGTACTTC	CASSLAWGSGGTYEQYF
NA	many	TRBV15	TRBJ1-2	TGTGCCACCAGCAGAGATAAGAGGGAAGAATATGGCTACACCTTC	CATSRDKREEYGYTF
TRBD1	many	TRBV27	TRBJ1-5	TGTGCCAGCAGTTTGGCCCAGGGGGCTTGGCCCCAGCATTTT	CASSLAQGAWPQHF
TRBD2	few	TRBV20-1	TRBJ2-7	TGCAGTGCCCAGCCACGCGGGAGCTCCTACGAGCAGTACTTC	CSAQPRGSSYEQYF
TRBD2	NA	TRBV6-2/TRBV6-3	TRBJ2-1	TGTGCCAGCAGTTTCCCGACTAGCGGGTACAATGAGCAGTTCTTC	CASSFPTSGYNEQFF
NA	many	TRBV7-2	TRBJ2-7	TGTGCCAGCAGCTCCCAATCGAGGGGAGAGCAGTACTTC	CASSSQSRGEQYF
TRBD2	few	TRBV4-3	TRBJ2-1	TGCGCCAGCAGCCAAGATAACAGCGGGGAGTACAATGAGCAGTTCTTC	CASSQDNSGEYNEQFF
TRBD1	many	TRBV5-1	TRBJ2-1	TGCGCCAGCAGCTTACCGACAGGGGAGGAACGAGCGGCCGGGTACAATGAGCAGTTCTTC	CASSLPTGEERAAGYNEQFF
TRBD2	few	TRBV6-2/TRBV6-3	TRBJ2-3	TGTGCCAGCAGCCTCACTAGCGGGATCACAGATACGCAGTATTTT	CASSLTSGITDTQYF
NA	NA	TRBV4-3	TRBJ2-6	TGCGCCAGCAGTCCACGGGCAGCCGAACCCTCTGGGGCCAACGTCCTGACTTTC	CASSPRAAEPSGANVLTF
NA	many	TRBV7-9	TRBJ2-1	TGTGCCAGCAGCTTACTCGCGCCCTCGCAGGGGGAGCAGTTCTTC	CASSLLAPSQGEQFF
NA	many	TRBV12-3/TRBV12-4	TRBJ2-7	TGTGCCAGCAGTTTTCAGCGGAACTACGAGCAGTACTTC	CASSFQRNYEQYF
NA	many	TRBV12-3/TRBV12-4	TRBJ2-7	TGTGCCAGCAGTTTACTAGGGCTCGCCTACGAGCAGTACTTC	CASSLLGLAYEQYF
TRBD2	many	TRBV3-1	TRBJ2-1	TGTGCCAGCAGCCCCTTGGCGGGGGTTAACACGGATGAGCAGTTCTTC	CASSPLAGVNTDEQFF
TRBD2	NA	TRBV29-1	TRBJ2-1	TGCAGCGGGGAGGAGCGGGAGGGCGAGCAGTTCTTC	CSGEEREGEQFF
NA	few	TRBV29-1	TRBJ2-3	TGCAGCGGCAAGTGGACAGATACGCAGTATTTT	CSGKWTDTQYF
NA	NA	TRBV11-2	TRBJ1-2	TGTGCCAGCAGCCACTTGGACAGCTATGGCTACACCTTC	CASSHLDSYGYTF
NA	many	TRBV12-3/TRBV12-4	TRBJ2-3	TGTGCCAGCACCGACAGGCCTAGCACAGATACGCAGTATTTT	CASTDRPSTDTQYF
NA	NA	TRBV27	TRBJ1-6	TGTGCCAGCAGTTTAAAAGGGGGAGGATCACCCCTCCACTTT	CASSLKGGGSPLHF
NA	many	TRBV14	TRBJ1-1	TGTGCCAGCAGAACCACACCGAACACTGAAGCTTTCTTT	CASRTTPNTEAFF
TRBD1	NA	TRBV5-1	TRBJ1-1	TGCGCCAGCAGCCTGGATCACAGGGGGACTGAAGCTTTCTTT	CASSLDHRGTEAFF
TRBD2	NA	TRBV28	TRBJ2-7	TGTGCCAGCAGTTCTAGGACTAGCGGGGGGCCCTACGAGCAGTACTTC	CASSSRTSGGPYEQYF
NA	NA	TRBV20-1	TRBJ1-5	TGCAGTGCTAGAGATCTGGCAGGGTTCGCCCATCAGCCCCAGCATTTT	CSARDLAGFAHQPQHF
NA	NA	TRBV20-1	TRBJ2-1	TGCAGTGCTAGAGATCCCCAAGGCTCCTACAATGAGCAGTTCTTC	CSARDPQGSYNEQFF
TRBD1	few	TRBV30	TRBJ1-1	TGTGCCTGGAGTGGGGGGCCTCTACAGGGGACGAACACTGAAGCTTTCTTT	CAWSGGPLQGTNTEAFF
TRBD2	NA	TRBV6-4	TRBJ2-1	TGTGCCAGCAGTGACATACTAGCGGGAGAGGGGCGGCAGTTCTTC	CASSDILAGEGRQFF
NA	NA	TRBV2	TRBJ1-1	TGTGCCAGAAGTGAGCATGCGGGGGGGCTGAACACTGAAGCTTTCTTT	CARSEHAGGLNTEAFF
TRBD1	many	TRBV29-1	TRBJ2-7	TGCAGCGTTGCGGGACAGGCAGGCGAGCAGTACTTC	CSVAGQAGEQYF
NA	NA	TRBV12-3/TRBV12-4	TRBJ2-3	TGTGCCAGCAGGAAGAGTACCCAAACGACGCAGTATTTT	CASRKSTQTTQYF
TRBD1	many	TRBV4-2	TRBJ1-4	TGTGCCAGCAGCCAAGATACAGGGGCCAATGAAAAACTGTTTTTT	CASSQDTGANEKLFF
NA	NA	TRBV7-2	TRBJ1-3	TGTGCCAGCAGCCCCTCCGCCATCTCTGGAAACACCATATATTTT	CASSPSAISGNTIYF
NA	NA	TRBV4-2	TRBJ2-3	TGCGCCAGCAGCCAAGATGTCGCTGCCAGCACAGATACGCAGTATTTT	CASSQDVAASTDTQYF
NA	many	TRBV7-9	TRBJ2-3	TGTGCCAGCAGCTTAGCGGAGACTTTCCCAGATACGCAGTATTTT	CASSLAETFPDTQYF
NA	few	TRBV12-3/TRBV12-4	TRBJ1-1	TGTGCCAGCGGAAAATTGGCGGCTGAAGCTTTCTTT	CASGKLAAEAFF
TRBD2	few	TRBV20-1	TRBJ2-7	TGCAGTGCCATGGCGCGGGGGGCCTACGAGCAGTACTTC	CSAMARGAYEQYF